These 3 T cell receptor beta chains came from one sample sequenced in a study of T cell responses to AZD1222 COVID-19 vaccine. Here immunoSEQ multiplex PCR was the method, and the copy in TCRdb shows in-frame clones only, minus some. The table has 65,000 to 80,000 clones, 92% seen once; the top ten hold roughly 6.8%. The starting material was peripheral blood, obtained on day 0 of MenACWY control vaccination. The source of these receptors is an adult in good health.

The chain joins TRBV19 to TRBJ2-1; possibly TRBD2 for D (5 bases). The CDR3 length is 15 residues. Trimming took off 3 bases at V and 5 bases at J, with 14 bases between the two ends. Germline V gives CDR1 LNHDA, CDR2 SQIVND (reference sequence). The CDR3: CASSMVTSSHNEQFF. The DNA for the CDR3 is TGTGCCAGTAGTATGGTAACTAGTTCCCACAATGAGCAGTTCTTC.

The V and J genes are TRBV7-2 and TRBJ2-3, with TRBD2 matching over 7 bases. With V trimmed by 6 bases and J by 6 bases, 18 bases remained unmatched. The CDR3 has 17 residues. Germline V gene data show CDR1 as SGHTA and CDR2 as FQGNSA. The DNA for the CDR3 is TGTGCCAGCAGTACTTGGGGGAGGGGAGGTATAACGGATACGCAGTATTTT. Protein product: CASSTWGRGGITDTQYF.

For the CDR3, the DNA is TGTGCCAGCAGTCCCCTATGGGGGGGAGGAAGGTATGAGCAGTTCTTC. This gives the protein CASSPLWGGGRYEQFF. V gene TRBV28 combines with J gene TRBJ2-1; 7 bases are shared with TRBD2. Germline CDR1 MDHEN, CDR2 SYDVKM. The CDR3 is 16 amino acids. The ends lost 5 bases at V and 8 bases at J; junction bases unmatched: 15.